This T cell receptor (beta chain) is from a study of blood T cell repertoires in COVID-19. V dropped 2 bases and J dropped 4 bases, with 17 bases sitting between them. Per the germline V gene, CDR1 is SGHTA and CDR2 is FQGNSA. This CDR3 has 16 amino acids. TCRdb's copy holds only in-frame clones and misses some; the assay was immunoSEQ multiplex PCR. The sample yields under 200,000 clones, around 82% seen once. The sample consisted of PBMCs or T cells enriched from blood (not recorded which). This sequence joins TRBV7-2 and TRBJ1-1, with D hard to call. The receptor was isolated from a woman aged 45 to 65 in a cohort exposed to, infected with or recovered from COVID-19 (not recorded which). This CDR3 reads CASSLHEGALGTEAFF. Here the CDR3 DNA reads TGTGCCAGCAGCTTACACGAGGGAGCTCTGGGCACTGAAGCTTTCTTT.